Following are 24 T cell receptor beta chains from one sample sequenced in a study of somatic mutations in cytotoxic T cells in rheumatoid arthritis. Generated by immunoSEQ multiplex PCR, the TCRdb table keeps only in-frame clones and is missing some. The profile shows 15,000 to 20,000 clones, approximately 80% of them singletons. The sample was CD8+ T cells sorted from blood. These receptors all stem from an adult with rheumatoid arthritis.

The chain links TRBV7-8 to TRBJ2-3; possible D gene TRBD1, 5 bases. Looked up from germline, CDR1 is SGHVS and CDR2 is FQNEAQ. The CDR3 is 15 residues long. Trimming shortened V by 2 bases and J by 4 bases, and 13 bases separated the two germline ends. CDR3 DNA sequence: TGTGCCAGCAGCTTAAGGGGTATCGTACCAGATACGCAGTATTTT. Its protein product is CASSLRGIVPDTQYF.

This clone was detected once. The chain employs TRBV19 and TRBJ1-2; 8 bases map to TRBD1. CDR1 and CDR2 from the germline V gene are LNHDA and SQIVND (reference sequence). There are 14 residues in the CDR3. V shed 5 bases and J 1 base; nucleotides not matched to a gene: 3. The CDR3 bases are TGTGCCAGTAGTTCTGACAGGGGTAACTATGGCTACACCTTC. Amino acids: CASSSDRGNYGYTF.

The chain is built from TRBV12-5 and TRBJ2-5; D call uncertain. Germline CDR1 reads LGHNT; CDR2 reads FRNRAP. Trimming left V 9 bases short and J 1 base short, with 15 bases between. The CDR3 totals 14 residues. CDR3 sequence reads: CASLIFGTQETQYF. CDR3 nucleotide sequence: TGTGCTAGCCTAATATTCGGAACCCAAGAGACCCAGTACTTC.

The sample holds one count of this clone. The chain carries TRBV7-3 and TRBJ2-7; D is unresolved. CDR1 is SGHTA and CDR2 is FQGTGA in the germline V gene. The CDR3 length is 14 residues. V gave up 2 bases and J gave up 0 bases, with 8 bases separating them. CDR3 nucleotides: TGTGCCAGCAGCTTAGGCTTCGGCTCCTACGAGCAGTACTTC. This sequence encodes CASSLGFGSYEQYF.

The rearrangement joins TRBV19 to TRBJ1-1; D gene uncertain. This CDR3 spans 14 amino acids. Between the trimmed V and J ends, which lost 3 bases and 1 base, there was a span of 9 bases. The germline V gene has CDR1 LNHDA and CDR2 SQIVND (reference sequence). The CDR3 DNA sequence: TGTGCCAGTAGTATTCTGGGGTGGAACACTGAAGCTTTCTTT. It codes for CASSILGWNTEAFF.

The chain joins TRBV5-6 to TRBJ2-3; maybe TRBD2 (5 bases). Germline V gene lookup returns CDR1 SGHDT and CDR2 YYEEEE. The CDR3 is 17 residues long. Trimming took 0 bases from V and 0 from J, leaving 14 bases between them. The CDR3 coding sequence is TGTGCCAGCAGCTTGGATGGGGTAGCGATTAGCACAGATACGCAGTATTTT. Amino acid sequence: CASSLDGVAISTDTQYF.

J is TRBJ2-1 and V is TRBV7-2; 13 bases align to TRBD2. The CDR3 totals 17 residues. Trimming took 6 bases from V and 3 from J; bases not matched to a gene: 8. Germline loops: CDR1 SGHTA, CDR2 FQGNSA. In DNA form, the CDR3 reads TGTGCCAGCAGGGATACTAGCGGGGGGGCCTTCTACAATGAGCAGTTCTTC. This codes for CASRDTSGGAFYNEQFF.

The chain combines TRBV7-2 with TRBJ2-5; D is perhaps TRBD1 or TRBD2 (5 bases each). The CDR3 is made up of 16 amino acids. Trimming cost V 3 bases and J 3 bases, with 17 bases left between them. Germline V gives CDR1 SGHTA, CDR2 FQGNSA. CDR3 amino acids: CASSLYSGTVKETQYF. In DNA form, the CDR3 reads TGTGCCAGCAGCTTGTATTCTGGGACGGTGAAAGAGACCCAGTACTTC.

This chain connects TRBV4-1 to TRBJ1-4, with a weak D call TRBD1 (6 bases). V shed 5 bases and J shed 0 bases, with 16 bases lying between them. The CDR3 has 17 residues. Germline CDR1 is MGHRA and CDR2 is YSYEKL. CDR3 sequence: CASSDIGQMATNEKLFF. Written as DNA, the CDR3 is TGCGCCAGCAGCGATATAGGACAGATGGCAACTAATGAAAAACTGTTTTTT.

This rearrangement joins TRBV29-1 to TRBJ1-2; no clear D gene. The CDR3 contains 13 residues. V lost 6 bases and J 6 bases, leaving 17 bases between the germline ends. CDR1 is SQVTM and CDR2 is ANQGSEA in the germline V gene. CDR3 amino acids: CSVEVSNRDGYTF. For the CDR3, the DNA is TGCAGCGTCGAGGTGTCGAATAGGGATGGCTACACCTTC.

This rearrangement joins TRBV27 to TRBJ1-1, with no clear D. With 2 bases removed from V and 11 bases from J, the gap between germline ends came to 9 bases. The length of the CDR3 is 11 residues. CDR1 is MNHEY, CDR2 SMNVEV, per germline (reference sequence). The CDR3 DNA reads as TGTGCCAGCAGTTTAGGTCATTTGGCTTTCTTT. Protein: CASSLGHLAFF.

The CDR3 here is CATSRKGTGNNEQFF. In nucleotides, the CDR3 is TGTGCCACCAGCAGAAAGGGGACAGGGAACAATGAGCAGTTCTTC. The V gene is TRBV15, the J gene TRBJ2-1, with TRBD1 matching over 9 bases. V gave up 2 bases and J gave up 5 bases; unmatched junction bases: 4. This CDR3 has 15 residues. Germline V lookup: CDR1 LNHNV, CDR2 YYDKDF (reference sequence).

The V and J genes are TRBV6-6 and TRBJ2-1; a possible D gene is TRBD2 (7 bases). Germline V CDR1 and CDR2: MNHNY, SVGAGI (reference sequence). The germline V and J ends were trimmed by 6 bases and 8 bases, with 17 bases remaining between them. This CDR3 is 14 amino acids long. DNA of the CDR3: TGTGCCAGCAGCAGACTAGGGGGGGAACATGAGCAGTTCTTC. Protein product: CASSRLGGEHEQFF.

The rearrangement joins TRBV5-5 to TRBJ1-2, with 8 nucleotides matching TRBD1. The CDR3 covers 15 residues. The germline V gene has CDR1 SGHKS and CDR2 YYEKEE (reference sequence). Unmatched junction bases numbered 7, after V lost 4 bases and J lost 2 bases. In nucleotides, the CDR3 is TGTGCCAGCAGCCGGACAGGGATGGTGAACTATGGCTACACCTTC. It encodes CASSRTGMVNYGYTF.

The J gene is TRBJ2-3, the V gene TRBV5-4; D gene unclear. CDR1 is SGHNT, CDR2 YYREEE, per germline (reference sequence). The CDR3 runs 15 residues. V was clipped by 2 bases and J by 7 bases, with 17 bases between them. The CDR3 DNA is TGTGCCAGCAGCTTTAGAAGTTACACCAACCATACGCAGTATTTT. It specifies CASSFRSYTNHTQYF.

The J gene is TRBJ1-1, the V gene TRBV9; no firm D call. Between the trimmed V and J ends, which lost 2 bases and 4 bases, there was a span of 9 bases. The V gene's germline CDR1 is SGDLS and CDR2 YYNGEE. CDR3 size: 13 residues. For the CDR3, the DNA is TGTGCCAGCAGCGTCGAAGCCCGCACTGAAGCTTTCTTT. Residues: CASSVEARTEAFF.

Concerning this clone itself: Being one base from a much bigger clone, this may be a read error. In the same sample, other DNA sequences code for this CDR3. Here the CDR3 reads CASSDTGFSGNTIYF. Written as DNA, the CDR3 is TGCGCCAGCAGCGACACAGGATTCTCTGGAAACACCATATATTTT. This sequence joins TRBV5-1 and TRBJ1-3; D is perhaps TRBD1 (5 bases). Looked up from germline, CDR1 is SGHRS and CDR2 is YFSETQ. V lost 4 bases and J 0 bases, leaving 11 bases between the germline ends. This CDR3 contains 15 residues.

The chain uses TRBV6-1 and TRBJ1-1, with 10 bases aligning to TRBD1. V dropped 5 bases and J dropped 5; count of bases not matched to a gene: 8. Germline loops: CDR1 MNHNS, CDR2 SASEGT. The CDR3 runs 15 residues. CDR3 loop: CASSSRTGGETEAFF. In nucleotides, the CDR3 is TGTGCCAGCAGTTCTCGGACAGGGGGGGAAACTGAAGCTTTCTTT.

This chain joins TRBV18 and TRBJ2-1; 10 nucleotides agree with TRBD2. This CDR3 comprises 15 residues. Germline CDR1 reads KGHSH; CDR2 reads LQKENI. V gave up 0 bases and J gave up 7 bases; unmatched junction bases: 3. The CDR3, as DNA: TGTGCCAGCTCACCACCAAGCGGGGGGGCGAATGAGCAGTTCTTC. As protein: CASSPPSGGANEQFF.

The rearrangement links TRBV7-8 to TRBJ1-5; TRBD1 is a possible D gene (5 bases). Trimming shortened V by 1 base and J by 5 bases, and 12 bases separated the two germline ends. CDR1 and CDR2 (germline): SGHVS, FQNEAQ. CDR3 length: 15 amino acids. For the CDR3, the DNA is TGTGCCAGCAGCTTAGTAGGGGCTGCGGATCAGCCCCAGCATTTT. Encoded protein: CASSLVGAADQPQHF.

This sequence joins TRBV15 and TRBJ2-2; D possibly corresponds to TRBD2 (6 bases). The germline gives CDR1 LNHNV, CDR2 YYDKDF (reference sequence). V was trimmed by 1 base and J by 3 bases, leaving 9 bases between them. The CDR3 has 15 residues. CDR3 residues: CATSRGQRDTGELFF. In DNA form, the CDR3 reads TGTGCCACCAGCAGAGGCCAGCGGGACACCGGGGAGCTGTTTTTT.

V and J are TRBV14 and TRBJ2-7; tentatively, D is TRBD2 (5 bases). The CDR3 totals 18 residues. Germline V gene sequence: CDR1 SGHDN, CDR2 FVKESK. V lost 3 bases, J lost 0 bases, and 21 bases lay in between. The CDR3 DNA sequence: TGTGCCAGCAGCCATCTCACAGTACCGCAGCGGAGCTCCTACGAGCAGTACTTC. Translated, it gives CASSHLTVPQRSSYEQYF.

The chain joins TRBV29-1 to TRBJ2-2, with a weak D call TRBD1 (5 bases). With 4 bases removed from V and 4 bases from J, the gap between germline ends came to 10 bases. CDR1 and CDR2 (germline): SQVTM, ANQGSEA. This CDR3 has 13 residues. CDR3 in DNA: TGCAGCGTTGGCGACAGATTCACCGGGGAGCTGTTTTTT. Its protein is CSVGDRFTGELFF.

Within the sample, this clone is medium-sized. The rearrangement uses TRBV2 and TRBJ1-6; the match to TRBD1 covers 9 bases. The CDR3 totals 16 residues. V was pared by 6 bases and J by 6 bases, with 9 bases of the junction left unmatched. Germline CDR1 is SNHLY and CDR2 is FYNNEI. The CDR3 region has the DNA TGTGCCAGCAGCGAGGGGACAGGGTCTTTTAATTCACCCCTCCACTTT. As protein: CASSEGTGSFNSPLHF.